Here is one T cell receptor (beta chain) with its context. The data belong to a study of blood T cell repertoires in COVID-19. Some clones are missing from TCRdb's copy, which holds only in-frame ones; the method was immunoSEQ multiplex PCR. The sample contains about 26,000 clones, 75% to 90% of which appear only once. Material: peripheral blood. The receptor was isolated from a human donor in a cohort sampled during active COVID-19.

The CDR3 region is CASSLAEYGRSSGANVLTF. CDR3 DNA sequence: TGCGCCAGCAGCTTGGCCGAGTATGGCCGGAGCTCTGGGGCCAACGTCCTGACTTTC. The chain uses TRBV5-1 and TRBJ2-6; no firm D call. In germline, CDR1 is SGHRS, CDR2 YFSETQ. V lost 0 bases to trimming and J lost 0 bases, with 16 bases between them. The CDR3 sequence is 19 residues long.